The source of this T cell receptor beta chain is a study of T cells in Graves' hyperthyroidism and ophthalmopathy. Background on the study: At initial diagnosis, before any treatment had begun, peripheral blood was obtained.

There were TCR beta CDR3 regions amplified from RNA transcripts. When the TCR CDR3 underwent first-round RT-PCR, the HTBI primer set was used. TCRdb itself ran the multiplex PCR reads through MiXCR, one entry per CDR3 protein. The sample has fewer than 500,000 distinct CDR3 sequences; approximately 13% are singletons. Findings and caveats of the study: Blood also carried most thyroid clonotypes expanded above 0.001. Ophthalmopathy was told apart from stable hyperthyroidism by a 13 V-J model.

Patients aged 18 to 65 with hyperthyroidism were newly diagnosed, with duration under 2 months. This clonotype was detected many times. Its antigen is as yet unknown. The CDR3 contains 12 residues. Germline V gene sequence: CDR1 SNHLY, CDR2 FYNNEI. Trimming pared 6 bases from V and 5 bases from J, leaving 10 bases between. The sequenced sample was blood. The sequence came from a man aged 25 to 40 with Graves' hyperthyroidism that later progressed to Graves' ophthalmopathy. This chain connects TRBV2 to TRBJ1-1; D ambiguous. CDR3 bases: TGTGCCAGCAGGCGGGGAAGTACTGAAGCTTTCTTT. Translation gives CASRRGSTEAFF.